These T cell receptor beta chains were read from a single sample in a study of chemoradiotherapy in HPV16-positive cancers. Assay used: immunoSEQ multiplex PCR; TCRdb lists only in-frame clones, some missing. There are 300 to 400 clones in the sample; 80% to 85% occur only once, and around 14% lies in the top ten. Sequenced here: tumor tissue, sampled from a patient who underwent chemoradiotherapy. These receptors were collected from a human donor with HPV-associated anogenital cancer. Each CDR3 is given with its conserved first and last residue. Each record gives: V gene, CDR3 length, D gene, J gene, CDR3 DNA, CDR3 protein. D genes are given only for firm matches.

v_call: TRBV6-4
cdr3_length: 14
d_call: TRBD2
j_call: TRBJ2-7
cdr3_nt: TGTGCCAGCAGTGAAAGCGGGGGCTCCTACGAGCAGTACTTC
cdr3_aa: CASSESGGSYEQYF

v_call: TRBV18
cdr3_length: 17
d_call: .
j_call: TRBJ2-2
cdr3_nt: TGTGCCAGCTCACCACAGGCTGGGGTCACTAACACCGGGGAGCTGTTTTTT
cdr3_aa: CASSPQAGVTNTGELFF

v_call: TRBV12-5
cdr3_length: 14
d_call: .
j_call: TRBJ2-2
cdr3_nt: TGTGCTAGTGGTTTGGTTTCGGTGAGCGGGGAGCTGTTTTTT
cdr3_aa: CASGLVSVSGELFF

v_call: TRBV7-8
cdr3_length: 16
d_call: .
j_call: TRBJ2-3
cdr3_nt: TGTGCCAGCAGCTCCACTCGTCGGGGGCGAGACGATACGCAGTATTTT
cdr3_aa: CASSSTRRGRDDTQYF

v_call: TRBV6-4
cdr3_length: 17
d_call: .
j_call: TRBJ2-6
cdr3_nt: TGTGCCAGCAGTGAAGGTGTCGGGGGTAGTGGGGCCAACGTCCTGACTTTC
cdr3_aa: CASSEGVGGSGANVLTF

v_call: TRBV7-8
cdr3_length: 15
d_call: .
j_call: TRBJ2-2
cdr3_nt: TGTGCCAGCAGCTTGACCACAGGGTCCACCGGGGAGCTGTTTTTT
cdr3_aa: CASSLTTGSTGELFF

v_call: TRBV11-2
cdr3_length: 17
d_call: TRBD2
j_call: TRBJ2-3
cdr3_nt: TGTGCCAGCAGCTTAGCCCCCCCTAGCGGGGTTGGGGATACGCAGTATTTT
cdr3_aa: CASSLAPPSGVGDTQYF

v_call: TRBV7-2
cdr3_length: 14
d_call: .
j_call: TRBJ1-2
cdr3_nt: TGTGCCAGCAGCTTAAGGCCCGTCAACAGTGGCTACACCTTC
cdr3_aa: CASSLRPVNSGYTF

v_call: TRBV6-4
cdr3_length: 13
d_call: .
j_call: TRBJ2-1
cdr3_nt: TGTGCCAGCAGTGACTCAGGCGAAAATGAGCAGTTCTTC
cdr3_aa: CASSDSGENEQFF

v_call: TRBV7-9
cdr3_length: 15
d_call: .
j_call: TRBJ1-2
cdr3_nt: TGTGCCAGCAGCCCGATCAGGCAGGAGGGATATGGCTACACCTTC
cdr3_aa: CASSPIRQEGYGYTF

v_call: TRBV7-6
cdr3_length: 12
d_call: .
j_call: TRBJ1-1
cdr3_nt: TGTGCCAGCAGCCCCGGACACCGTGAAGCTTTCTTT
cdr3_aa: CASSPGHREAFF

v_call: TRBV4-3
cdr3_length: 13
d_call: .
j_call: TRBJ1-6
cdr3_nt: TGCGCCAGCAGCCAAAACGAGAATTCACCCCTCCACTTT
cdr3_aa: CASSQNENSPLHF

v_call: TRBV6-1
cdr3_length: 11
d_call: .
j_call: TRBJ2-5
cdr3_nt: TGTGCCAGCAGTGAACTAGAGACCCAGTACTTC
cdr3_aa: CASSELETQYF